This T cell receptor beta chain was documented in a study of tumor and adjacent non-tumor tissue in lung cancer. Overall study context: Histology: about twelve adenocarcinoma, a couple of squamous cell carcinoma, 1 small cell lung cancer. Findings and caveats of the study: Normal lung showed higher cumulative top 100 clone frequency than tumor.

Regarding this clonotype: Its antigen is unidentified. A much larger clone is a single base away; this may be a read error.

No cell sorting was done before RNA was extracted from the tissue. More than 3 cm separated this lung sample from the edge of the tumor. CDR1 SGHKS and CDR2 YYEKEE come from the germline V gene (reference sequence). The CDR3 has 17 residues. TCRbeta libraries were built with three rounds of nested PCR, modified from ARM-PCR. In TCRdb, the multiplex PCR reads were re-called with MiXCR into one record per CDR3 protein. The data show roughly 75,000 distinct CDR3 sequences, around two thirds seen once. The sequenced sample consisted of distant non-tumor lung tissue. The genes are TRBV5-5 and TRBJ2-2; 8 nucleotides line up with TRBD1. The TCR was taken from a woman aged 50 to 65 with non-small cell lung cancer. CDR3 sequence: CASSLAPTGGSTWELFF. The CDR3 DNA reads TGTGCCAGCAGCTTGGCACCAACAGGGGGGAGCACCTGGGAGCTGTTTTTT. Supplemented by reference TRBV5-5 and TRBJ2-2, the full variable domain reads DAGVTQSPTHLIKTRGQQVTLRCSPISGHKSVSWYQQVLGQGPQFIFQYYEKEERGRGNFPDRFSARQFPNYSSELNVNALLLGDSALYLCASSLAPTGGSTWELFFGEGSRLTVL.